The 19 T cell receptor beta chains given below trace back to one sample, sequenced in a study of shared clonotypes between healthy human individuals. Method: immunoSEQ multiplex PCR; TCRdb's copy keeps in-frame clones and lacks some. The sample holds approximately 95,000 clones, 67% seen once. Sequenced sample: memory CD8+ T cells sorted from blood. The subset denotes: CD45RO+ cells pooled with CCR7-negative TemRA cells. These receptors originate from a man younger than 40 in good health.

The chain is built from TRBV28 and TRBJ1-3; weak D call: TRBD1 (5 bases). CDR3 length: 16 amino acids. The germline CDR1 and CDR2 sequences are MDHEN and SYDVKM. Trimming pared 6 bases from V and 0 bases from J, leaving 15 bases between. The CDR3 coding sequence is TGTGCCAGCAGCCCGGGACGGCGAAGCTCTGGAAACACCATATATTTT. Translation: CASSPGRRSSGNTIYF.

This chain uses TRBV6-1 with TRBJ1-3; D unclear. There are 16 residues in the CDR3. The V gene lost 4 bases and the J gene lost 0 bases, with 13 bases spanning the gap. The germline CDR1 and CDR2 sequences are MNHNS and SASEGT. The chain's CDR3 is CASSVREQVSGNTIYF. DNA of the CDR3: TGTGCCAGCAGTGTGAGAGAACAAGTCTCTGGAAACACCATATATTTT.

In DNA form, the CDR3 reads TGTGCCAGCAGTAACTTGGACAGCCAGCCTGGAAACACCATATATTTT. This sequence encodes CASSNLDSQPGNTIYF. The chain uses TRBV27 and TRBJ1-3, with a tentative D call TRBD1 (6 bases). The CDR3 is 16 residues long. CDR1 MNHEY and CDR2 SMNVEV come from the germline V gene (reference sequence). The V and J ends lost 5 bases and 2 bases respectively, with 16 bases between them.

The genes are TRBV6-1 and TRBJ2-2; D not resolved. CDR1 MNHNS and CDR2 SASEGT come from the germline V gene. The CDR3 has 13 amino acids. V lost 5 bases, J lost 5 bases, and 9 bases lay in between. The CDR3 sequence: CASSFQSTGELFF. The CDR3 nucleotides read TGTGCCAGCAGTTTCCAGTCTACCGGGGAGCTGTTTTTT.

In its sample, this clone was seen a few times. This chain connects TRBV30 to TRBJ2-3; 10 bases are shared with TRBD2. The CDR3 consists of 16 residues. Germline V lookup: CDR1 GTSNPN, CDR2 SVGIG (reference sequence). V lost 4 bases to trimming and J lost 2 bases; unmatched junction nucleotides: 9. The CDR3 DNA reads TGTGCCTGGATGATGGCTAGCGGGAGTCACACAGATACGCAGTATTTT. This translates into CAWMMASGSHTDTQYF.

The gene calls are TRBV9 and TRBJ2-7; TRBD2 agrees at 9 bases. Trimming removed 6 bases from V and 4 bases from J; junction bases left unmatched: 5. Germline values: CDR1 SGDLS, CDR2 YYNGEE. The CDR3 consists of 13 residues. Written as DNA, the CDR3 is TGTGCCAGCAATCCTGCGGGAGGGTACGAGCAGTACTTC. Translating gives CASNPAGGYEQYF.

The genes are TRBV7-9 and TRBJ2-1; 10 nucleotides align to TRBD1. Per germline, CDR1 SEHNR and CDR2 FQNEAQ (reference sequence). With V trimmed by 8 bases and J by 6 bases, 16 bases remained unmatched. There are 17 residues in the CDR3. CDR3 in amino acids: CASGRGTGAYSPNEQFF. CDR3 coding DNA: TGTGCCAGCGGTAGGGGGACAGGGGCCTACAGTCCCAATGAGCAGTTCTTC.

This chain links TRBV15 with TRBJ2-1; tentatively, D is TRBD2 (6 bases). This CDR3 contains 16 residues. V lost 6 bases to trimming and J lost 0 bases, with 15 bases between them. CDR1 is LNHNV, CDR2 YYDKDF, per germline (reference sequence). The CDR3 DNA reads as TGTGCCACCAGTATGGGGGTGGACTACTCCTACAATGAGCAGTTCTTC. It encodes CATSMGVDYSYNEQFF. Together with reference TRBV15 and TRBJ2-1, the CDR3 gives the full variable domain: DAMVIQNPRYQVTQFGKPVTLSCSQTLNHNVMYWYQQKSSQAPKLLFHYYDKDFNNEADTPDNFQSRRPNTSFCFLDIRSPGLGDTAMYLCATSMGVDYSYNEQFFGPGTRLTVL.

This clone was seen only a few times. For the CDR3, the DNA is TGTGCCACTAGTAGCGGGGATTACGAGCAGTACTTC. Protein product: CATSSGDYEQYF. The chain couples TRBV28 to TRBJ2-7, with TRBD2 matching over 8 bases. V gave up 10 bases and J gave up 4 bases; unmatched junction bases: 6. The germline CDR1 and CDR2 sequences are MDHEN and SYDVKM. The CDR3 length is 12 residues. Together with reference TRBV28 and TRBJ2-7, the CDR3 gives the full variable domain: DVKVTQSSRYLVKRTGEKVFLECVQDMDHENMFWYRQDPGLGLRLIYFSYDVKMKEKGDIPEGYSVSREKKERFSLILESASTNQTSMYLCATSSGDYEQYFGPGTRLTVT.

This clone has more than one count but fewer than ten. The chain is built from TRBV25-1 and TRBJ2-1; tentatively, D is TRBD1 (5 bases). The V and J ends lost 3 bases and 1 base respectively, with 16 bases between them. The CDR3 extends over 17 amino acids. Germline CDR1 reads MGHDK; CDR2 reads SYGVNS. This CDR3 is CASSEIDSSASYNEQFF. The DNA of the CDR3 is TGTGCCAGCAGTGAGATAGACAGTTCGGCATCCTACAATGAGCAGTTCTTC. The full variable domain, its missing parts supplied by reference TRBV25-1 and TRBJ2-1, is EADIYQTPRYLVIGTGKKITLECSQTMGHDKMYWYQQDPGMELHLIHYSYGVNSTEKGDLSSESTVSRIRTEHFPLTLESARPSHTSQYLCASSEIDSSASYNEQFFGPGTRLTVL.

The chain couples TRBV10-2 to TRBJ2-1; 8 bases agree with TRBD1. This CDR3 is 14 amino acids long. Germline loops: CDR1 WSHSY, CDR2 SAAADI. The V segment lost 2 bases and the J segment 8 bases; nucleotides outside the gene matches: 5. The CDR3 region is CASSEAQGAHEQFF. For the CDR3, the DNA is TGCGCCAGCAGTGAGGCGCAGGGGGCGCATGAGCAGTTCTTC.

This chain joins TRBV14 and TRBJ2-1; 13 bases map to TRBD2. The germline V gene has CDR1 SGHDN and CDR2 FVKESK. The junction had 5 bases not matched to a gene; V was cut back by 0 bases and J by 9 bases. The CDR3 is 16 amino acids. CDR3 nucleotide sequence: TGTGCCAGCAGCCAAGAAGGCGGACTAGCGGGAGTTGAGCAGTTCTTC. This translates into CASSQEGGLAGVEQFF.

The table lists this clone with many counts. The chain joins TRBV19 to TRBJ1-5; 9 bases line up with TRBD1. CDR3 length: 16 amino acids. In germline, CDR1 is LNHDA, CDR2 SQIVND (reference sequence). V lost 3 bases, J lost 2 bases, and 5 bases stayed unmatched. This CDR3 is CASSMRRQGGNQPQHF. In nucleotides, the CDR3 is TGTGCCAGTAGTATGAGAAGACAGGGGGGCAATCAGCCCCAGCATTTT.

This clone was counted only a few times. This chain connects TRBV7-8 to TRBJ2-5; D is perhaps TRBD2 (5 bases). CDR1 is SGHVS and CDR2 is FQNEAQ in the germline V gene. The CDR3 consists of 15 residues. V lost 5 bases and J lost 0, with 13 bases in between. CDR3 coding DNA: TGTGCCAGCAGCCCCGTTGGGGAGCACCAAGAGACCCAGTACTTC. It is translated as CASSPVGEHQETQYF.

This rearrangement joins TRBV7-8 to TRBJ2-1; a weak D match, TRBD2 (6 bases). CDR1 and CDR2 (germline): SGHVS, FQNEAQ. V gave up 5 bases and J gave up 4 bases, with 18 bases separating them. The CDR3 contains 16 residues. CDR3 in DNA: TGTGCCAGCAGCCCTGCGTTGGGACTGCCATACAATGAGCAGTTCTTC. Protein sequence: CASSPALGLPYNEQFF.

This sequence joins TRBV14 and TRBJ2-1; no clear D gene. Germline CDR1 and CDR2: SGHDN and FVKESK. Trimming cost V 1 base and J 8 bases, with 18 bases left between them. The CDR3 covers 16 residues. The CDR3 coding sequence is TGTGCCAGCAGCCAAGTTGACAAGCGCATGTCCGATGAGCAGTTCTTC. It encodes CASSQVDKRMSDEQFF.

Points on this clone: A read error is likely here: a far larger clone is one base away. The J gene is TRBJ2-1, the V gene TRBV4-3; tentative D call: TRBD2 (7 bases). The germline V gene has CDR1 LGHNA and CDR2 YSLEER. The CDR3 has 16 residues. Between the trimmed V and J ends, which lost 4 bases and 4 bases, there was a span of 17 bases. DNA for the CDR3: TGCGCCAGCAGCCCCAGTCGGGGGGACAAATACAATGAGCAGTTCTTC. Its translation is CASSPSRGDKYNEQFF.

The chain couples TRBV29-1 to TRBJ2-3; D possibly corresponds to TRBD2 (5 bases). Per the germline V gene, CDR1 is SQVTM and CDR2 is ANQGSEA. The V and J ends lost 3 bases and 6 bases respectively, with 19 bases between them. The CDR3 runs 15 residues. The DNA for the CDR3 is TGCAGCGTTGAGGAGATCGGGGTAGTTGCTGATACGCAGTATTTT. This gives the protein CSVEEIGVVADTQYF.

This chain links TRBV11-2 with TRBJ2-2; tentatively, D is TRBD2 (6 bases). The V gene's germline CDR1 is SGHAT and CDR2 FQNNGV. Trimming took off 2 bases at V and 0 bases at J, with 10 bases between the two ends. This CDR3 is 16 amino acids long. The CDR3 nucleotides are TGTGCCAGCAGCTTATTACGGGGGTCGAACACCGGGGAGCTGTTTTTT. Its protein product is CASSLLRGSNTGELFF.